Listed below are T cell receptor beta chains from one sample, sequenced in a study of technical replicates of blood from a handful of donors. Here immunoSEQ multiplex PCR was the method, and the copy in TCRdb shows in-frame clones only, minus some. The sample has 75,000 to 100,000 clones; roughly 95% are singletons. The specimen was T cells isolated from PBMCs. All receptors come from a human donor in good health. Each CDR3 is given with its conserved first and last residue. The D gene is left open where the match is weak. Expanded clones are given a class, and other clones once, few, many or no size at all.

TRBJ2-1 - - TRBV2 TGTGCCAGCAACCCGAGTACCAACAATGAGCAGTTCTTC CASNPSTNNEQFF
TRBJ2-7 TRBD1 - TRBV28 TGTGGGGCCGGGACAGGTATCTACGAGCAGTACTTC CGAGTGIYEQYF
TRBJ2-1 TRBD2 - TRBV7-6 TGTGCCAGCGGATGGACTAGCGGGATGGACAATGAGCAGTTCTTC CASGWTSGMDNEQFF
TRBJ1-1 - - TRBV7-9 TGTGCCAGCAGCTTAGAACAAAACACTGAAGCTTTCTTT CASSLEQNTEAFF
TRBJ1-1 - - TRBV5-6 TGTGCCAGCAGCTTTTTTGGGGGGACGAACACTGAAGCTTTCTTT CASSFFGGTNTEAFF
TRBJ2-6 - - TRBV7-8 TGTGCCAGCAGCTCCTCTATTTCCACGCGGTCTGGGGCCAACGTCCTGACTTTC CASSSSISTRSGANVLTF
TRBJ2-7 TRBD2 - TRBV14 TGTGCCAGCAGCCAAGATCGGGGACTAGCGGTGTCCTACGAGCAGTACTTC CASSQDRGLAVSYEQYF
TRBJ2-1 - - TRBV19 TGTGCCAGTAGTATAGGGGGACTGCAGAATGAGCAGTTCTTC CASSIGGLQNEQFF
TRBJ1-1 TRBD1 - TRBV11-3 TGTGCCAGCAGGCGGACAGGGGGCGCCGCTTTCTTT CASRRTGGAAFF
TRBJ2-3 TRBD2 - TRBV10-1 TGCGCCAGTATAACTAGCGGCACACAGATACGCAGTAGGCATCGTCGGCACACAGATACGCAGTATTTT CASITSGTQIRSRHRRHTDTQYF
TRBJ1-4 - - TRBV9 TGTGCCAGCAGCCCCGGGTCGGCAACTAATGAAAAACTGTTTTTT CASSPGSATNEKLFF
TRBJ2-3 TRBD1 once TRBV6-1 TGTGCCAGCAGTGCCCGGGACAGTTCCACAGATACGCAGTATTTT CASSARDSSTDTQYF
TRBJ2-1 - - TRBV5-8 TGTGCCAGCAGCCCCCTTAGGGAGCTGAATGAGCAGTTCTTC CASSPLRELNEQFF
TRBJ2-1 - - TRBV10-3 TGTGCCATCAGCCTGGGACACAACAATGAGCAGTTCTTC CAISLGHNNEQFF
TRBJ2-1 - - TRBV29-1 TGCAGCGTTGAGGGGCGGTTTAACAATGAGCAGTTCTTC CSVEGRFNNEQFF
TRBJ1-4 - - TRBV2 TGTGCCAGTCAGACAGATCAAAATGAAAAACTGTTTTTT CASQTDQNEKLFF
TRBJ2-7 TRBD1 - TRBV4-1 TGCGCCAGCAGCCAACGCACATTTCGGGACAGGGAAGTGTACGAGCAGTACTTC CASSQRTFRDREVYEQYF
TRBJ1-1 - - TRBV5-4 TGTGCCAGCACCCACACGACAGGGAACACTGAAGCTTTCTTT CASTHTTGNTEAFF
TRBJ1-1 - - TRBV19 TGTGCCAGTACCCCCGCCAGGGGTGAAGCTTTCTTT CASTPARGEAFF
TRBJ2-1 TRBD1 - TRBV27 TGTGCCAGCAGTTTCGATGGACAGGGTTTAGGGCCGCAGTTCTTC CASSFDGQGLGPQFF
TRBJ1-1 TRBD1 few TRBV10-3 TGTGCCATCAGCGCCGGGACAGATTCTGAAGCTTTCTTT CAISAGTDSEAFF
TRBJ2-7 - - TRBV27 TGTGCCAGCAAGACAAATCAGGGTCGCGCCTACGAGCAGTACTTC CASKTNQGRAYEQYF
TRBJ1-3 - - TRBV19 TGTGCCAGTAGTGGGCTTTACTCTGGAAACACCATATATTTT CASSGLYSGNTIYF
TRBJ2-3 - - TRBV7-2 TGTGCCAGCATACAGGGGAGGCCAGATACGCAGTATTTT CASIQGRPDTQYF
TRBJ2-7 - - TRBV6-1 TGTGCCAGCAGTGATTCCGGGTACGAGCAGTACTTC CASSDSGYEQYF
TRBJ1-2 - - TRBV7-3 TGTGCCAGCAGCTTAAATGTAGGCGGTTTTAACTATGGCTACACCTTC CASSLNVGGFNYGYTF
TRBJ2-1 - - TRBV7-2 TGTGCCAGCAGCTTAGGTAGCGGTTACAATGAGCAGTTCTTC CASSLGSGYNEQFF
TRBJ2-1 - - TRBV11-2 TGTGCCAGCAGCTTCTGGCAGGCTAAGTCCTACAATGAGCAGTTCTTC CASSFWQAKSYNEQFF
TRBJ2-2 TRBD1 - TRBV19 TGTGCCAGCACCCGACAGGGAACCGGGGAGCTGTTTTTT CASTRQGTGELFF
TRBJ1-1 TRBD1 - TRBV9 TGTGCCAGCAGCGTTACAGGGGGCAACACTGAAGCTTTCTTT CASSVTGGNTEAFF
TRBJ2-7 TRBD1 - TRBV13 TGTGCCAGCAGCTTAACGCCCAGGGGACAGGGGGCAGGTTACGAGCAGTACTTC CASSLTPRGQGAGYEQYF
TRBJ2-3 - - TRBV7-3 TGTGCCAGCAGCCCCCCCATCACAGATACGCAGTATTTT CASSPPITDTQYF
TRBJ2-7 TRBD1 - TRBV5-6 TGTGCCAGCAGCCTCGGGACAGGGGCCTACGAGCAGTACTTC CASSLGTGAYEQYF
TRBJ2-3 - - TRBV2 TGTGCCAGCAGTGAAGGCAGGGCGCGGACAGATACGCAGTATTTT CASSEGRARTDTQYF
TRBJ1-1 TRBD1 - TRBV27 TGTGCCAGCAGTTTTTTAGGGGGCCGGACTGAAGCTTTCTTT CASSFLGGRTEAFF
TRBJ1-4 - - TRBV5-4 TGTGCCAGCAGCGGAACCGGGAGCCTGGGGGAAAAACTGTTTTTT CASSGTGSLGEKLFF
TRBJ2-1 - - TRBV4-1 TGCGCCAGCAGCCAAGGATACACTAGCTTAAATGAGCAGTTCTTC CASSQGYTSLNEQFF
TRBJ2-1 - - TRBV25-1 TGTGCCAGCAGTGAATATATAGCGCTCAATGAGCAGTTCTTC CASSEYIALNEQFF
TRBJ1-1 - - TRBV28 TGTGCCAGCAGCTCTCAACAGGGTATGGTTACTGAAGCTTTCTTT CASSSQQGMVTEAFF
TRBJ2-1 TRBD2 once TRBV7-3 TGTGCCAGCAGCTCAACAGCGGGAGGGGTCGTTTCGGGGGAGCAGTTCTTC CASSSTAGGVVSGEQFF
TRBJ2-2 TRBD1 - TRBV5-1 TGCGCCAGCAGCTTGGCCAGGACAGGCGGGGAGCTGTTTTTT CASSLARTGGELFF
TRBJ1-5 TRBD1 - TRBV9 TGTGCCAGCAGCGCGACAGGGTATCAGCCCCAGCATTTT CASSATGYQPQHF
TRBJ2-2 TRBD1 - TRBV19 TGTGCTGTGGACAGGCCGAACACCGGGGAGCTGTTTTTT CAVDRPNTGELFF
TRBJ1-4 - once TRBV27 TGTGCCAGCAGTTTGTCTGGTTTAGAACTGTTTTTT CASSLSGLELFF
TRBJ2-3 TRBD1 once TRBV11-3 TGTGCCAGCAGCTTCAGGACAGGGATAGATACGCAGTATTTT CASSFRTGIDTQYF
TRBJ2-7 TRBD1 - TRBV28 TGTGCCAGCAGGCCGGGACAGGGGTACTACGAGCAGTACTTC CASRPGQGYYEQYF
TRBJ2-7 TRBD2 - TRBV5-4 TGTGCCAGCAGCTTGGGGGCTAGCGGCTACGAGCAGTACTTC CASSLGASGYEQYF
TRBJ2-3 - - TRBV15 TGTGCCACCAGCAGCGTGAGGGCAGATACGCAGTATTTT CATSSVRADTQYF
TRBJ1-4 TRBD1 - TRBV29-1 TGCAGCGGACTGACAGGGGGGTCTGAAAAACTGTTTTTT CSGLTGGSEKLFF
TRBJ1-1 TRBD1 - TRBV27 TGTGCCAGCAGTCAGGGGGCGCGGGAGATTTACACTGAAGCTTTCTTT CASSQGAREIYTEAFF
TRBJ1-1 - once TRBV6-5 TGTGCCAGCACCCAACAGTCCCGGGGCACTGAAGCTTTCTTT CASTQQSRGTEAFF
TRBJ2-5 TRBD1 - TRBV2 TGTGCCAGCAGTGGGGGACAGGGGTTAGAGACCCAGTACTTC CASSGGQGLETQYF
TRBJ2-4 TRBD1 - TRBV5-6 TGTGCCAGCAGCTACCGGGACAGGGGCAAAAACATTCAGTACTTC CASSYRDRGKNIQYF
TRBJ2-2 - once TRBV27 TGTGCCAGCAGTTTATATGTCGCCGGGGAGCTGTTTTTT CASSLYVAGELFF